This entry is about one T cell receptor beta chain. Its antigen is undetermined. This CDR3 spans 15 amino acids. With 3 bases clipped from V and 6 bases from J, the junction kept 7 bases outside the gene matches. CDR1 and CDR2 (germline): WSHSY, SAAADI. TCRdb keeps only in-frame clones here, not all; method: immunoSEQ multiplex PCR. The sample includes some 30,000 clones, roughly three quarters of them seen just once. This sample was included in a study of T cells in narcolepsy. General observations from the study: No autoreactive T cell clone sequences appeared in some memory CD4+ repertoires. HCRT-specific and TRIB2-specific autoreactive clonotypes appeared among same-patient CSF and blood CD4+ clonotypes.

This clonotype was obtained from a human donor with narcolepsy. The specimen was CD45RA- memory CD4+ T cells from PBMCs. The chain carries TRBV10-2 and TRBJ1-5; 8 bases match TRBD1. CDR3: CASSDQTGARQPQHF. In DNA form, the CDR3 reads TGCGCCAGCAGTGACCAGACAGGGGCGCGTCAGCCCCAGCATTTT.